These 20 T cell receptor beta chains were sequenced from one sample in a study of cytomegalovirus exposure and HLA in healthy donors. In the PCR, 60 Vbeta and 13 Jbeta primers were used. This table comes from immunoSEQ multiplex PCR, and its TCRdb copy is limited to in-frame clones, with some not included. The sample comprises fewer than 110,000 clones, less than 85% of which are singletons, and roughly 15% rests with the top ten. The sample consisted of PBMCs. These receptors were collected from a middle-aged woman in good health and CMV-seropositive.

The chain is built from TRBV10-3 and TRBJ1-6; D not certain. CDR3 length: 12 residues. Trimming stripped 3 bases from V and 6 bases from J, with 3 bases between. Germline V gene sequence: CDR1 ENHRY, CDR2 SYGVKD. DNA of the CDR3: TGTGCCATCAGTGACGGTAATTCACCCCTCCACTTT. Protein sequence: CAISDGNSPLHF.

The chain joins TRBV7-8 to TRBJ2-4; 12 bases agree with TRBD2. The V segment lost 5 bases and the J segment 1 base; nucleotides outside the gene matches: 3. CDR3 length equals 16 residues. CDR1 and CDR2 from the germline V gene are SGHVS and FQNEAQ. Here the CDR3 DNA reads TGTGCCAGCAGCCTACTAGCGGGGGGCGCCAAAAACATTCAGTACTTC. This sequence encodes CASSLLAGGAKNIQYF.

The rearrangement joins TRBV6-1 to TRBJ1-2; D is perhaps TRBD1 (6 bases). Germline V CDR1 and CDR2: MNHNS, SASEGT. V was shortened by 6 bases and J by 5 bases, with 13 bases between the two germline ends. The CDR3 totals 13 residues. CDR3 in amino acids: CASSQMRGYGYTF. CDR3 bases: TGTGCCAGCAGCCAAATGAGGGGGTATGGCTACACCTTC.

This clone showed up just a few times. The sample holds other DNA sequences that translate to the same CDR3. The chain employs TRBV28 and TRBJ1-1, with 8 bases aligning to TRBD1. V lost 4 bases and J lost 4; bases outside the gene matches: 5. The CDR3 totals 14 residues. Per germline, CDR1 MDHEN and CDR2 SYDVKM. In DNA form, the CDR3 reads TGTGCCAGCAGTTCTGGACAGGGAGGCACTGAAGCTTTCTTT. Its translation is CASSSGQGGTEAFF.

This clone showed up just once. The CDR3 coding sequence is TGTGCCAGTAGTGATAGCGGGGGCGCAGATACGCAGTATTTT. It yields the protein CASSDSGGADTQYF. This chain links TRBV7-3 with TRBJ2-3, with 9 bases that match TRBD2. The CDR3 runs to 14 residues. In germline, CDR1 is SGHTA, CDR2 FQGTGA. The J segment lost 4 bases and the V segment lost 9 bases, leaving 8 bases of the junction unmatched.

CDR3: CASSPSGQGYETQYF. CDR3 nucleotide sequence: TGTGCCAGTAGTCCATCGGGACAGGGGTACGAGACCCAGTACTTC. The rearrangement joins TRBV19 to TRBJ2-5; 10 bases match TRBD1. This CDR3 is built from 15 residues. V lost 5 bases and J lost 5; bases outside the gene matches: 8. Germline V gives CDR1 LNHDA, CDR2 SQIVND (reference sequence).

The CDR3 DNA sequence: TGCGCCAGCAGTGAGCCGGGGGGGCCTGTGCCAGAGACCCAGTACTTC. Amino acid sequence: CASSEPGGPVPETQYF. The chain combines TRBV10-2 with TRBJ2-5; 8 bases match TRBD2. The ends lost 2 bases at V and 4 bases at J; junction bases unmatched: 9. Germline V gene data show CDR1 as WSHSY and CDR2 as SAAADI. The CDR3 has 16 residues.

CDR3 DNA: TGTGCCAGCAGCCAAGATCCCCTAACGAGCTCCTATAATTCACCCCTCCACTTT. Translation gives CASSQDPLTSSYNSPLHF. V usage is TRBV4-2 and J usage is TRBJ1-6; D ambiguous. The CDR3 sequence is 18 residues long. Germline CDR1 reads LGHNA; CDR2 reads YNFKEQ. Trimming removed 0 bases at V and 0 bases at J, with 12 bases between.

The V call is TRBV6-1, the J call TRBJ2-7, with D maybe TRBD2 (5 bases). The V end lost 4 bases, the J end lost 6 bases, and 7 bases lay between the germline ends. The length of the CDR3 is 11 residues. CDR1 is MNHNS, CDR2 SASEGT, per germline. The CDR3 DNA sequence: TGTGCCAGCAGTGGGGCGGGCGAGCAGTACTTC. It codes for CASSGAGEQYF.

J is TRBJ1-5 and V is TRBV30; no clear D gene. Germline CDR1 GTSNPN, CDR2 SVGIG (reference sequence). Trimming cost V 0 bases and J 1 base, with 7 bases left between them. The CDR3 sequence is 14 residues long. The CDR3 spells CAWSVRESNQPQHF. The CDR3 DNA reads as TGTGCCTGGAGTGTACGGGAGAGCAATCAGCCCCAGCATTTT.

V gene TRBV11-3 combines with J gene TRBJ2-1; 10 nucleotides match TRBD1. CDR3 length: 17 residues. CDR1 is SGHNT, CDR2 YENEEA, per germline. V lost 1 base and J lost 6; bases outside the gene matches: 9. CDR3 nucleotide sequence: TGTGCCAGCAGCTTAGCCAGGGGGACAGGGGCGCCCAATGAGCAGTTCTTC. It translates to CASSLARGTGAPNEQFF.

The rearrangement uses TRBV5-1 and TRBJ1-2; 8 bases line up with TRBD1. The germline V gene has CDR1 SGHRS and CDR2 YFSETQ. V lost 4 bases, J lost 4 bases, and 6 bases stayed unmatched. The CDR3 loop spans 14 amino acids. DNA for the CDR3: TGCGCCAGCAGCCAGGGACAGGCGATCTATGGCTACACCTTC. Translated, it gives CASSQGQAIYGYTF.

The V and J genes are TRBV7-8 and TRBJ1-1, with D perhaps matching TRBD1 (5 bases). V lost 4 bases and J 3 bases, leaving 12 bases between the germline ends. This CDR3 spans 14 amino acids. Germline V gene lookup returns CDR1 SGHVS and CDR2 FQNEAQ. CDR3 protein: CASSSSREHTEAFF. The DNA of the CDR3 is TGTGCCAGCAGCTCTTCCAGGGAACACACTGAAGCTTTCTTT.

This clone was observed a few times. The chain has TRBV7-2 and TRBJ2-1, with a tentative D call TRBD2 (5 bases). CDR1 SGHTA and CDR2 FQGNSA come from the germline V gene. The CDR3 contains 14 residues. Deletions cut 8 bases from V and 5 bases from J, with 16 bases between. Written as DNA, the CDR3 is TGTGCCAGCTCCCCGTTCGCGGGCCACAATGAGCAGTTCTTC. Its protein product is CASSPFAGHNEQFF.

This sequence joins TRBV9 and TRBJ1-4, with a possible D match to TRBD1 (6 bases). Germline assignment: CDR1 SGDLS and CDR2 YYNGEE. The CDR3 sequence is 15 residues long. Trimming shortened V by 0 bases and J by 10 bases, and 16 bases separated the two germline ends. CDR3 protein: CASSVGSRGAGKLFF. The DNA of the CDR3 is TGTGCCAGCAGCGTAGGCAGCCGGGGGGCGGGAAAACTGTTTTTT.

J is TRBJ2-5 and V is TRBV7-2; 7 bases align to TRBD1. Germline values: CDR1 SGHTA, CDR2 FQGNSA. Losses at the gene ends were 5 bases for V and 4 bases for J; bases not matched to a gene: 7. The CDR3 has 14 residues. DNA of the CDR3: TGTGCCAGCAGCCCCGACAGGGTTGGAGAGACCCAGTACTTC. It translates to CASSPDRVGETQYF.

This chain links TRBV9 with TRBJ2-1, with TRBD2 matching over 8 bases. Germline V gives CDR1 SGDLS, CDR2 YYNGEE. The CDR3 loop spans 15 amino acids. With V trimmed by 2 bases and J by 3 bases, 4 bases remained unmatched. In nucleotides, the CDR3 is TGTGCCAGCAGCGTCGGCGGGGGGAACTACAATGAGCAGTTCTTC. Translated: CASSVGGGNYNEQFF. Together with reference TRBV9 and TRBJ2-1, the CDR3 gives the full variable domain: DSGVTQTPKHLITATGQRVTLRCSPRSGDLSVYWYQQSLDQGLQFLIQYYNGEERAKGNILERFSAQQFPDLHSELNLSSLELGDSALYFCASSVGGGNYNEQFFGPGTRLTVL.

The CDR3 nucleotides read TGTGCCAGCAGCACCCGACAGGGGGCCTACGAGCAGTACTTC. It encodes CASSTRQGAYEQYF. This chain connects TRBV7-2 to TRBJ2-7; 9 nucleotides agree with TRBD1. J lost 2 bases, V lost 5 bases, and 4 bases had no gene match. Germline CDR1 and CDR2: SGHTA and FQGNSA. The CDR3 has 14 amino acids.

The chain has TRBV10-3 and TRBJ1-5; D ambiguous. The CDR3 spans 14 residues. V was pared by 2 bases and J by 6 bases, with 11 bases between. Germline V gene data show CDR1 as ENHRY and CDR2 as SYGVKD. The CDR3 here is CAISEGGIVQPQHF. The CDR3 coding sequence is TGTGCCATCAGTGAGGGAGGAATCGTTCAGCCCCAGCATTTT.

The gene calls are TRBV4-1 and TRBJ1-2; D possibly corresponds to TRBD1 (6 bases). The CDR3 is made up of 15 amino acids. Per germline, CDR1 MGHRA and CDR2 YSYEKL. V lost 0 bases and J 4 bases, leaving 12 bases between the germline ends. CDR3 nucleotides: TGCGCCAGCAGCCAAGATCGGACAGCGGCCTATGGCTACACCTTC. Translated: CASSQDRTAAYGYTF.